A selection of T cell receptor beta chains follows, all from one sample in a study of blood T cell repertoires in COVID-19. TCRdb's copy holds only in-frame clones and misses some; the assay was immunoSEQ multiplex PCR. This table holds around 340,000 clones, 80% to 90% found once. Sample: peripheral blood. These receptors all stem from a man under 40 with active or convalescent COVID-19. The CDR3 runs from the conserved cysteine through the conserved F or W. The D gene is left open where the match is weak. Clone size is not always given. Where it is, it says once, few, many or a class for expanded clones.

clone_size: NA
j_call: TRBJ1-1
d_call: NA
v_call: TRBV7-8
cdr3_nt: TGTGCCAGCAGCTTAGTGTGGATCCGGAGTCTGAACACTGAAGCTTTCTTT
cdr3_aa: CASSLVWIRSLNTEAFF

clone_size: NA
j_call: TRBJ1-5
d_call: TRBD1
v_call: TRBV28
cdr3_nt: TGTGCCAGCAGTCCGGGGACAGGGGCTTGGAGCAATCAGCCCCAGCATTTT
cdr3_aa: CASSPGTGAWSNQPQHF

clone_size: NA
j_call: TRBJ2-3
d_call: TRBD2
v_call: TRBV4-2
cdr3_nt: TGTGCCAGCAGCCAGACTAGCGGGGGGGCAGATACGCAGTATTTT
cdr3_aa: CASSQTSGGADTQYF

clone_size: NA
j_call: TRBJ2-7
d_call: NA
v_call: TRBV9
cdr3_nt: TGTGCCAGCAGCGTAGTACAGGAGCAGTACTTC
cdr3_aa: CASSVVQEQYF

clone_size: few
j_call: TRBJ1-4
d_call: NA
v_call: TRBV5-8
cdr3_nt: TGTGCCAGCAGCTTGGGAGACGGGAGGATAGGAGAAAAACTGTTTTTT
cdr3_aa: CASSLGDGRIGEKLFF

clone_size: few
j_call: TRBJ1-2
d_call: NA
v_call: TRBV6-2/TRBV6-3
cdr3_nt: TGTGCCAGCAGTTACTCGAACGGTTATGGCTACACCTTC
cdr3_aa: CASSYSNGYGYTF

clone_size: NA
j_call: TRBJ1-2
d_call: NA
v_call: TRBV28
cdr3_nt: TGTGCCAGCACCATTGGGGGGGGAGGTCAAAACTATGGCTACACCTTC
cdr3_aa: CASTIGGGGQNYGYTF

clone_size: few
j_call: TRBJ1-5
d_call: TRBD1
v_call: TRBV6-1
cdr3_nt: TGTGCCAGCAGTGAGTACAGGGGTCGTAGCAATCAGCCCCAGCATTTT
cdr3_aa: CASSEYRGRSNQPQHF

clone_size: NA
j_call: TRBJ2-1
d_call: TRBD2
v_call: TRBV5-1
cdr3_nt: TGCGCCAGCAGCACCGGGGGGTCCCCCTACAATGAGCAGTTCTTC
cdr3_aa: CASSTGGSPYNEQFF

clone_size: NA
j_call: TRBJ2-3
d_call: NA
v_call: TRBV11-3
cdr3_nt: TGTGCCAGCAGCCTAGGGGCCGGTACGCAGTATTTT
cdr3_aa: CASSLGAGTQYF

clone_size: NA
j_call: TRBJ2-2
d_call: TRBD2
v_call: TRBV4-3
cdr3_nt: TGCGCCAGCAGCCTGGCGGGGGGCGGGTCCGGGGAGCTGTTTTTT
cdr3_aa: CASSLAGGGSGELFF

clone_size: NA
j_call: TRBJ1-2
d_call: NA
v_call: TRBV28
cdr3_nt: TGTGCCAGCAGTTCCCGGACTCCTACTACCTTC
cdr3_aa: CASSSRTPTTF

clone_size: once
j_call: TRBJ2-3
d_call: TRBD1
v_call: TRBV11-3
cdr3_nt: TGTGCCAGCAGCCCCCGACAGGGTGGAGATACGCAGTATTTT
cdr3_aa: CASSPRQGGDTQYF

clone_size: NA
j_call: TRBJ1-1
d_call: NA
v_call: TRBV30
cdr3_nt: TGTGCCTGGAGTCGACACACGAGTCGGAACACTGAAGCTTTCTTT
cdr3_aa: CAWSRHTSRNTEAFF

clone_size: NA
j_call: TRBJ1-2
d_call: NA
v_call: TRBV6-6
cdr3_nt: TGTGCCAGCAGTTACTCTAACTACGGAAACTATGGCTACACCTTC
cdr3_aa: CASSYSNYGNYGYTF

clone_size: NA
j_call: TRBJ2-3
d_call: NA
v_call: TRBV5-6
cdr3_nt: TGTGCCAGCATCCGGGGAGGTCGAATCGCAGATACGCAGTATTTT
cdr3_aa: CASIRGGRIADTQYF

clone_size: NA
j_call: TRBJ2-2
d_call: NA
v_call: TRBV28
cdr3_nt: TGTGCCAGCAGTCCCCCTGGACTGTCCACCGGGGAGCTGTTTTTT
cdr3_aa: CASSPPGLSTGELFF

clone_size: NA
j_call: TRBJ1-6
d_call: TRBD1
v_call: TRBV7-9
cdr3_nt: TGTGCCAGCAGCTTGGAGGGGGCTTCACCCCTCCACTTT
cdr3_aa: CASSLEGASPLHF

clone_size: NA
j_call: TRBJ2-2
d_call: NA
v_call: TRBV19
cdr3_nt: TGTGCCAGTAGTATGGTACTCTACACCGGGGAGCTGTTTTTT
cdr3_aa: CASSMVLYTGELFF

clone_size: NA
j_call: TRBJ2-7
d_call: NA
v_call: TRBV28
cdr3_nt: TGTGCCAGCAGTTTAAGAGGCGAGCAGTACTTC
cdr3_aa: CASSLRGEQYF

clone_size: few
j_call: TRBJ2-1
d_call: TRBD2
v_call: TRBV6-2/TRBV6-3
cdr3_nt: TGTGCCAGCAGTTACTCTAGTACTAGCGGGGGGGCCTATGAGCAGTTCTTC
cdr3_aa: CASSYSSTSGGAYEQFF

clone_size: NA
j_call: TRBJ1-1
d_call: TRBD1
v_call: TRBV2
cdr3_nt: TGTGCCAGCACCCGGGACAGGGGATCCACTGAAGCTTTCTTT
cdr3_aa: CASTRDRGSTEAFF

clone_size: NA
j_call: TRBJ2-5
d_call: NA
v_call: TRBV10-3
cdr3_nt: TGTGCCACCAGGGACACTGAAGAGACCCAGTACTTC
cdr3_aa: CATRDTEETQYF

clone_size: NA
j_call: TRBJ2-3
d_call: NA
v_call: TRBV4-3
cdr3_nt: TGCGCCAGCAGCCAAGAGAGAACAGATACGCAGTATTTT
cdr3_aa: CASSQERTDTQYF

clone_size: NA
j_call: TRBJ2-1
d_call: NA
v_call: TRBV28
cdr3_nt: TGTGCCAGCAGTTTGAGTAGGCGGAATGAGCAGTTCTTC
cdr3_aa: CASSLSRRNEQFF

clone_size: NA
j_call: TRBJ1-2
d_call: NA
v_call: TRBV9
cdr3_nt: TGTGCCAGCAGCGTAGGAACAGTAACCTATGGCTACACCTTC
cdr3_aa: CASSVGTVTYGYTF

clone_size: once
j_call: TRBJ2-1
d_call: TRBD2
v_call: TRBV6-2/TRBV6-3
cdr3_nt: TGTGCCAGCAGTTACCCAGGAGCGGGGACCTCTAATGAGCAGTTCTTC
cdr3_aa: CASSYPGAGTSNEQFF

clone_size: NA
j_call: TRBJ1-1
d_call: NA
v_call: TRBV2
cdr3_nt: TGTGCCAGCATTATGAACACTGAAGCTTTCTTT
cdr3_aa: CASIMNTEAFF